This T cell receptor beta chain was profiled in a study of identical twins. The V end was cut by 4 bases, the J end by 8 bases, with 19 bases between. The germline CDR1 and CDR2 sequences are SGHRS and YFSETQ. This CDR3 has 16 residues. This clonotype appeared a few times. Its matching antigen is unknown. A universal primer site came from template switching; cDNA carried unique molecular identifiers. TCRdb redid the calling of the 5' RACE reads with MiXCR, one entry per CDR3 protein. Among a few hundred thousand distinct CDR3 sequences listed, 9.5% to 10% were seen once. The study's findings and limits: The authors drew conclusions from cross-sectional statistical analysis rather than following the same donors.

Separately, the same data were catalogued under a study of yellow fever vaccine responses in identical twins.

The chain carries TRBV5-1 and TRBJ1-6; D remains ambiguous. Sequencing input: PBMCs. The origin of this receptor is a woman aged 18-29 years in good health. The DNA for the CDR3 is TGCGCCAGCAGCCCCAGAGGGCCCGGGCTCGATTCACCCCTCCACTTT. Its protein product is CASSPRGPGLDSPLHF.